This record concerns one T cell receptor beta chain sequence. The data were obtained in a study of tumor-infiltrating lymphocytes in oesophageal squamous cell carcinoma. A single record per CDR3 protein comes from TCRdb applying MiXCR to the PCR reads. The sample shows roughly 20,000 distinct CDR3 sequences, around two fifths of them seen only once. The CDR3 is made up of 13 amino acids. CDR1 and CDR2 (germline): KGHSH, LQKENI. Losses at the gene ends were 3 bases for V and 4 bases for J; bases not matched to a gene: 1. The chain is built from TRBV18 and TRBJ1-2; 8 bases are shared with TRBD1. What was sequenced was normal esophageal tissue next to the tumor. This TCR was recovered from a female donor with esophageal squamous cell carcinoma. The DNA for the CDR3 is TGTGCCAGCTCACCTACAGGGGGCTATGGCTACACCTTC. Translation gives CASSPTGGYGYTF.